The rows below give T cell receptor beta chains drawn from one sample of a study of blood T cells in healthy people across ages. TCRdb reanalysed the 5' RACE reads using MiXCR and keeps one entry per CDR3 protein. The data contain 780,000 or so distinct CDR3 sequences, more than 20% of them singletons. These data were likewise used in another study, on T cells of mothers and their children.

Material: blood. The receptors were sampled from a boy aged 5-17 years in good health. Both conserved end residues are trimmed from each CDR3. Part of the rows lack a size; the others show once, few, many or a class for expanded clones.

v_call: TRBV6-6; clone_size: -; cdr3_aa: ASKPGGTGNEKLF
v_call: TRBV20-1; clone_size: few; cdr3_aa: SASGGFYASGNSYEQY
v_call: TRBV29-1; clone_size: few; cdr3_aa: SVVTSGPFNEQF
v_call: TRBV20-1; clone_size: few; cdr3_aa: SARDREIYGYGYT
v_call: TRBV12-3/TRBV12-4; clone_size: few; cdr3_aa: AGSAPGTVKNIQY
v_call: TRBV29-1; clone_size: -; cdr3_aa: SVYAKNSGNTIY
v_call: TRBV28; clone_size: -; cdr3_aa: ASTATSTQY
v_call: TRBV2; clone_size: few; cdr3_aa: ASTPDREEQY
v_call: TRBV12-3/TRBV12-4; clone_size: -; cdr3_aa: ASRTSGRTYEQY
v_call: TRBV2; clone_size: -; cdr3_aa: ASSRMAYEQY
v_call: TRBV29-1; clone_size: -; cdr3_aa: SVEGDPNTEAF
v_call: TRBV29-1; clone_size: -; cdr3_aa: SAGTGDYNEQF
v_call: TRBV6-2/TRBV6-3; clone_size: few; cdr3_aa: ASSYHRGNQPQH
v_call: TRBV15; clone_size: -; cdr3_aa: ATSTVLRSNQPQH
v_call: TRBV15; clone_size: few; cdr3_aa: ATSRETKTGAKETQY
v_call: TRBV28; clone_size: -; cdr3_aa: ASRRPGQGGTNEKLF
v_call: TRBV6-6; clone_size: few; cdr3_aa: ASSYIGTISSYEQY
v_call: TRBV6-5; clone_size: -; cdr3_aa: ASSYRGYEDTQY
v_call: TRBV10-3; clone_size: -; cdr3_aa: ATLIHGGTEAF
v_call: TRBV7-3; clone_size: -; cdr3_aa: ASSLYLSGGHNEQF
v_call: TRBV6-2/TRBV6-3; clone_size: -; cdr3_aa: ASSEQGGNYNEQF
v_call: TRBV5-5; clone_size: few; cdr3_aa: ASSLVDRGIGGYT
v_call: TRBV12-3/TRBV12-4; clone_size: few; cdr3_aa: ASSLFGEHQPQH
v_call: TRBV28; clone_size: few; cdr3_aa: ASSSLGASSYNEQF
v_call: TRBV12-3/TRBV12-4; clone_size: few; cdr3_aa: ASSPRQGDTEAF
v_call: TRBV7-2; clone_size: -; cdr3_aa: ASSLMQANNEKLF
v_call: TRBV29-1; clone_size: -; cdr3_aa: SVGQGYTNEKLF
v_call: TRBV12-3/TRBV12-4; clone_size: -; cdr3_aa: ASSLQGYYGYT
v_call: TRBV20-1; clone_size: few; cdr3_aa: SASSGRPYGYT
v_call: TRBV27; clone_size: -; cdr3_aa: ASSLVAGVETQY
v_call: TRBV20-1; clone_size: few; cdr3_aa: SANSRRSYEQY
v_call: TRBV28; clone_size: -; cdr3_aa: ASRTGTGGGNTIY
v_call: TRBV4-3; clone_size: few; cdr3_aa: ASSQDLGTGTIFGEKLF
v_call: TRBV5-1; clone_size: -; cdr3_aa: ASGTTGGYT
v_call: TRBV6-4; clone_size: -; cdr3_aa: ASSPGLPTRDTQY
v_call: TRBV6-5; clone_size: -; cdr3_aa: ASRPGGSSYNEQF
v_call: TRBV10-3; clone_size: -; cdr3_aa: AISVLPTSGTDTQY
v_call: TRBV20-1; clone_size: -; cdr3_aa: SAYLNYEQY
v_call: TRBV6-1; clone_size: -; cdr3_aa: ASSDTGLARYNEQF
v_call: TRBV6-1; clone_size: many; cdr3_aa: ATTPGREKLF
v_call: TRBV6-2/TRBV6-3; clone_size: few; cdr3_aa: ASTLAPSGGHEQY
v_call: TRBV7-9; clone_size: -; cdr3_aa: ASSLFNAYEQY
v_call: TRBV4-3; clone_size: few; cdr3_aa: ASSQEPAQETQY
v_call: TRBV4-1; clone_size: -; cdr3_aa: ASSPGNLEQY
v_call: TRBV12-3/TRBV12-4; clone_size: once; cdr3_aa: ASSWEGVNTGELF
v_call: TRBV29-1; clone_size: few; cdr3_aa: SAGPAQETQY
v_call: TRBV6-6; clone_size: -; cdr3_aa: ASSYGTGSNYGYT
v_call: TRBV20-1; clone_size: -; cdr3_aa: SARGPRQGAREQY
v_call: TRBV29-1; clone_size: -; cdr3_aa: SADGVEETQY
v_call: TRBV29-1; clone_size: -; cdr3_aa: SASISQETQY
v_call: TRBV12-3/TRBV12-4; clone_size: few; cdr3_aa: ASSLTTSGGTQY
v_call: TRBV30; clone_size: -; cdr3_aa: AWSLGSFTYEQY
v_call: TRBV7-9; clone_size: once; cdr3_aa: ASSPLGLAGDNEQF
v_call: TRBV21-1; clone_size: few; cdr3_aa: ASSSHQGPGGGYT
v_call: TRBV7-8; clone_size: few; cdr3_aa: ASSLDERGSYNEQF